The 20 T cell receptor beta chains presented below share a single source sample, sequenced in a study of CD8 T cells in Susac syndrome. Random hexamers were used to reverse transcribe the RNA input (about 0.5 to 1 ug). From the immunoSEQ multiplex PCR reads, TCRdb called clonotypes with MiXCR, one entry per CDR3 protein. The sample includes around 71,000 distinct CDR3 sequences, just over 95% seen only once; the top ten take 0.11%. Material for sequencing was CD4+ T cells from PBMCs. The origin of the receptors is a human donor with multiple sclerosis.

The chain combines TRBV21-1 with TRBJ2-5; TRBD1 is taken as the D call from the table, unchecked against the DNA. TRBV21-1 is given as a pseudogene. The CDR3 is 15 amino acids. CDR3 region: CASSPGPSPGETQYF. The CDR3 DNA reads TGTGCCAGCAGCCCCGGACCCAGTCCGGGGGAGACCCAGTACTTC.

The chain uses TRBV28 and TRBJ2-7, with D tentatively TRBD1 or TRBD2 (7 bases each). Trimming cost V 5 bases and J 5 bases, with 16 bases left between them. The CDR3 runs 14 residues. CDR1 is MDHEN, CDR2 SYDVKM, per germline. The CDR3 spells CASSRKQGRDEQYF. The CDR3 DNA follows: TGTGCCAGCAGTCGAAAACAGGGGAGGGACGAGCAGTACTTC.

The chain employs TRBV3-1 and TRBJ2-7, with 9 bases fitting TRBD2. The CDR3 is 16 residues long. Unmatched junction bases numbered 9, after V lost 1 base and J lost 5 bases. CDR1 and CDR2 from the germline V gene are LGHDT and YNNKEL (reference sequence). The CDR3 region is CASSQVLPGTSNEQYF. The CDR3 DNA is TGTGCCAGCAGCCAAGTCCTCCCCGGGACTAGCAACGAGCAGTACTTC.

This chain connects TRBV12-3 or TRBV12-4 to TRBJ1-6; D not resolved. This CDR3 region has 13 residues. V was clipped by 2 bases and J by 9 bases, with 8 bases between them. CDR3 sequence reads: CASSLSVPSPLHF. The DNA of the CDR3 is TGTGCCAGCAGTTTAAGTGTACCTTCACCCCTCCACTTT.

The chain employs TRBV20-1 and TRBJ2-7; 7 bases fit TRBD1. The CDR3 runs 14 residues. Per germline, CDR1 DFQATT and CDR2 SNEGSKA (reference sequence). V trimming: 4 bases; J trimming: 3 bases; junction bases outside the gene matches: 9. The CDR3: CSAIGDRGVYEQYF. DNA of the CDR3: TGCAGTGCTATAGGGGACAGAGGAGTCTACGAGCAGTACTTC.

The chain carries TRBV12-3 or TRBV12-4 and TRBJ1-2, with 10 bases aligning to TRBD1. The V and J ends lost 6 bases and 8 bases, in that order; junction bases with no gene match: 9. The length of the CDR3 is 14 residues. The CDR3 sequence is CASRTTGTGDGYTF. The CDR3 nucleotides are TGTGCCAGCAGGACTACCGGGACAGGGGACGGCTACACCTTC.

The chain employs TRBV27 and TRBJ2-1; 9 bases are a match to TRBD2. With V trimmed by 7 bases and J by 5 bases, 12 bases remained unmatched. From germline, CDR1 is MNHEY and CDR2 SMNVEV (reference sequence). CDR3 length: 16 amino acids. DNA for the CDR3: TGTGCCAGCAAGACCACTTGGCGGGGGGGTAACAATGAGCAGTTCTTC. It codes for CASKTTWRGGNNEQFF.

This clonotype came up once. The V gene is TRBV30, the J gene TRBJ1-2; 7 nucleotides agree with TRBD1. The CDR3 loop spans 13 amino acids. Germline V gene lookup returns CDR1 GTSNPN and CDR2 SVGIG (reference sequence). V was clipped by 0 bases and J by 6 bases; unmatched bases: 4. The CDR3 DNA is TGTGCCTGGAGTGTCGGACAGGTTGATGGCTACACCTTC. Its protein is CAWSVGQVDGYTF.

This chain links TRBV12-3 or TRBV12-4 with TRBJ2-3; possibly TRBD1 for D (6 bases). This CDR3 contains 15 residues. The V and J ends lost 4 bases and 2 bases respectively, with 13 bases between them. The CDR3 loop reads CASSSIGQSTDTQYF. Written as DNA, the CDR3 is TGTGCCAGCAGTTCCATAGGACAGTCCACAGATACGCAGTATTTT.

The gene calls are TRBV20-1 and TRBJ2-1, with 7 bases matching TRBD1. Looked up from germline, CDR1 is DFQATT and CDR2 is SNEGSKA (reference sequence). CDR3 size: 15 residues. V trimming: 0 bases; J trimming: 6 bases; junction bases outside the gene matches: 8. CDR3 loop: CSARDQGTAANEQFF. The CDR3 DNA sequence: TGCAGTGCTAGAGATCAGGGGACAGCGGCCAATGAGCAGTTCTTC.

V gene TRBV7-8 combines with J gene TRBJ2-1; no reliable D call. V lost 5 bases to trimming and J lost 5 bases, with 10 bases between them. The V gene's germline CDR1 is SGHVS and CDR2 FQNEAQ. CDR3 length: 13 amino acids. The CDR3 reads CASSGRWNNEQFF. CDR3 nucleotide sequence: TGTGCCAGCAGCGGACGATGGAACAATGAGCAGTTCTTC.

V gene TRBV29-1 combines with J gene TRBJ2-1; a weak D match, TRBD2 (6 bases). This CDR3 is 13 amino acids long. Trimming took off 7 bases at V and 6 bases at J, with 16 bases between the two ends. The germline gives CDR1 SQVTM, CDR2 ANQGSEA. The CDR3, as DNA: TGCAGCGGGGGAACCGGGGGACGCAATGAGCAGTTCTTC. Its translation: CSGGTGGRNEQFF.

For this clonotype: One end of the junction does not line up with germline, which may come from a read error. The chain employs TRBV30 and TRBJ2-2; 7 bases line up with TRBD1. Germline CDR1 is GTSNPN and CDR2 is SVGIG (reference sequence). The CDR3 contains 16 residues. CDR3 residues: CAWSALPTGNPGELFF. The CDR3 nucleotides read TGTGCCTGGAGTGCCCTACCGACAGGGAACCCCGGGGAGCTGTTTTTT. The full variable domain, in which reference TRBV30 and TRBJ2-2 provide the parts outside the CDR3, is SQTIHQWPATLVQPVGSPLSLECTVEGTSNPNLYWYRQAAGRGLQLLFYSVGIGQISSEVPQNLSASRPQDRQFILSSKKLLLSDSGFYLCAWSALPTGNPGELFFGEGSRLTVL.

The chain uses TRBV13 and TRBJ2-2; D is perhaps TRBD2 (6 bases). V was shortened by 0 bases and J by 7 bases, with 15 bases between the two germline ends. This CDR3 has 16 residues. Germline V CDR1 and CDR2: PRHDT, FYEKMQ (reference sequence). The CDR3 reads CASSLGATRNVGELFF. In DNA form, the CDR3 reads TGTGCCAGCAGCTTAGGTGCGACTAGGAACGTCGGGGAGCTGTTTTTT.

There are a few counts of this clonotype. CDR3 in DNA: TGTGCCACCAGTGACAGGGAATCGTCACCCCTCCACTTT. Protein product: CATSDRESSPLHF. This rearrangement joins TRBV24-1 to TRBJ1-6; D possibly corresponds to TRBD1 (5 bases). V lost 4 bases to trimming and J lost 10 bases, with 10 bases between them. This CDR3 comprises 13 residues. Germline lookup yields CDR1 KGHDR and CDR2 SFDVKD.

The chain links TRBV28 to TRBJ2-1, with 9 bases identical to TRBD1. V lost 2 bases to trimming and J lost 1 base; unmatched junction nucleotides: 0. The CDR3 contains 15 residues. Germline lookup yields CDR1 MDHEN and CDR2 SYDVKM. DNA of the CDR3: TGTGCCAGCAGTTTAGACAGGGGGTCCTACAATGAGCAGTTCTTC. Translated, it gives CASSLDRGSYNEQFF.

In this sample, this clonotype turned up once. In DNA, the CDR3 is TGTGCCAGCAGCGTGACTAGCGGAAGACAGGAAGAGACCCAGTACTTC. Its protein product is CASSVTSGRQEETQYF. The chain joins TRBV9 to TRBJ2-5; the match to TRBD2 covers 9 bases. CDR3 length equals 16 residues. With V trimmed by 2 bases and J by 3 bases, 8 bases remained unmatched. CDR1 SGDLS and CDR2 YYNGEE come from the germline V gene. Full variable domain (remainder filled in from reference TRBV9 and TRBJ2-5): DSGVTQTPKHLITATGQRVTLRCSPRSGDLSVYWYQQSLDQGLQFLIQYYNGEERAKGNILERFSAQQFPDLHSELNLSSLELGDSALYFCASSVTSGRQEETQYFGPGTRLLVL.

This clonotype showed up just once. CDR3 sequence reads: CASSQAGAYGYTF. CDR3 nucleotide sequence: TGTGCCAGCAGCCAGGCAGGAGCCTATGGCTACACCTTC. The V call is TRBV3-1, the J call TRBJ1-2; D ambiguous. Germline loops: CDR1 LGHDT, CDR2 YNNKEL (reference sequence). The CDR3 length is 13 residues. Trimming took 3 bases from V and 4 from J, leaving 9 bases between them.

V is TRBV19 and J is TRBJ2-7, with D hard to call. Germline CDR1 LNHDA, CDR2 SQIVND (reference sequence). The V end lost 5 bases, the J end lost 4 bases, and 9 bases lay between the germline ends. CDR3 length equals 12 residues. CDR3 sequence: CASSAWDYEQYF. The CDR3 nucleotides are TGTGCCAGTAGTGCATGGGATTACGAGCAGTACTTC.

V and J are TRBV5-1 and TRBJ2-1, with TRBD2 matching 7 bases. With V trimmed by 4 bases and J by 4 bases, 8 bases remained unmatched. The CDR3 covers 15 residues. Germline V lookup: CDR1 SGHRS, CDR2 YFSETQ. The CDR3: CASSLGGTEYNEQFF. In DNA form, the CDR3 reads TGCGCCAGCAGCCTGGGGGGGACGGAATACAATGAGCAGTTCTTC.